Listed below are T cell receptor beta chains from one sample, sequenced in a study of Ad26.COV2.S vaccination and SARS-CoV-2 variants. Libraries were prepared by immunoSEQ multiplex PCR; TCRdb keeps only in-frame clonotypes and omits some of them. This table has around 340,000 clones, roughly 90% appearing once. Sample: peripheral blood, taken in a trial of Ad26.COV2.S vaccine versus placebo. The source of these receptors is a person between 18 and 59 years old who received the Ad26.COV2.S COVID-19 vaccine or a placebo. Both conserved end residues are trimmed from each CDR3. D genes are given only for firm matches. Where a row states a size, it is once, few, many or the class of an expanded clone; other rows omit it.

cdr3_aa,v_call,d_call,j_call,clone_size
ASSFQGPNSPLH,TRBV27,-,TRBJ1-6,-
ASSPWIRAGDKNIQY,TRBV27,TRBD2,TRBJ2-4,few
ASSDYRGKNTGELF,TRBV25-1,TRBD1,TRBJ2-2,-
ASSIPGQGGGELF,TRBV19,-,TRBJ2-2,once
ASSLIGADTQY,TRBV7-3,-,TRBJ2-3,-
ASTIRVSANQPQH,TRBV28,-,TRBJ1-5,-
ASSQDPTALYGYT,TRBV4-3,-,TRBJ1-2,-
ASSPAMNTEAF,TRBV3-1/TRBV3-2,-,TRBJ1-1,-
ASNGGYEQY,TRBV19,-,TRBJ2-7,-
ASSSRQGFAAGQQF,TRBV7-3,TRBD1,TRBJ2-1,-
ASSLGDRGRADTQY,TRBV28,TRBD1,TRBJ2-3,-
ATSRARGAYTDTQY,TRBV15,-,TRBJ2-3,-
ASSPTGLGNQPQH,TRBV7-2,-,TRBJ1-5,-
ASSITRSGGEQY,TRBV11-1,TRBD2,TRBJ2-7,-
ASSYRYEQY,TRBV13,-,TRBJ2-7,-
ASSPLRQATNEKLF,TRBV18,-,TRBJ1-4,once
ASSQETQY,TRBV5-8,-,TRBJ2-5,-
ASSLVGTGQNQPQH,TRBV7-2,TRBD1,TRBJ1-5,-
ASSQPGQGDYGYT,TRBV3-1/TRBV3-2,TRBD1,TRBJ1-2,-
ASSVGYNEQF,TRBV9,-,TRBJ2-1,few
ASSQDPAGGALSGNTEAF,TRBV4-3,TRBD1,TRBJ1-1,-
ASSQGLAGGNEQF,TRBV4-3,TRBD2,TRBJ2-1,-
SASRLTGNQPQH,TRBV20-1,-,TRBJ1-5,-
SASMGSETGEETQY,TRBV20-1,TRBD1,TRBJ2-5,-
ASSRRNGYT,TRBV6-2/TRBV6-3,-,TRBJ1-2,-
ASSYKLNYGYT,TRBV6-5,-,TRBJ1-2,-
ASTLKLRRDFGNEQF,TRBV5-4,-,TRBJ2-1,-
ATSRLQGADTQY,TRBV15,TRBD1,TRBJ2-3,-
ASSYRGQAGLSYT,TRBV6-5,TRBD1,TRBJ1-2,-
ASRPGNTGELF,TRBV11-3,-,TRBJ2-2,-
ASKEEDYGYT,TRBV28,-,TRBJ1-2,-
ASSVARDSGANVLT,TRBV9,-,TRBJ2-6,-
ATSGGPRELF,TRBV24-1,-,TRBJ2-2,-
ASSLVLLAGGYYNEQF,TRBV7-2,TRBD2,TRBJ2-1,-
ASSAFSWTGEGYT,TRBV9,TRBD1,TRBJ1-2,-
ASSPTPYNEQF,TRBV7-2,-,TRBJ2-1,-
ASSQGFLGMGDGYT,TRBV4-3,-,TRBJ1-2,-
ASSQDGSKGASGYGYT,TRBV4-1,-,TRBJ1-2,-
ASSQQGRVEKLF,TRBV5-4,-,TRBJ1-4,few
ASSQGVATNEKLF,TRBV4-3,-,TRBJ1-4,-
SVGGLGREIADTQY,TRBV29-1,TRBD2,TRBJ2-3,-
ASSINFGTDTQY,TRBV6-2/TRBV6-3,-,TRBJ2-3,-
ASSPGVGYGNTIY,TRBV3-1/TRBV3-2,-,TRBJ1-3,-
ASSRILGLAVWNEQF,TRBV6-6,TRBD2,TRBJ2-1,-
ASSYTDRGGPDTQY,TRBV2,TRBD1,TRBJ2-3,-
ASSSVGLAEQF,TRBV6-5,TRBD2,TRBJ2-1,once
ASSLSSEKEAF,TRBV5-1,-,TRBJ1-1,-
ASSEKIMNTEAF,TRBV6-1,-,TRBJ1-1,-
ASSLLTEAF,TRBV25-1,-,TRBJ1-1,-
SASNVQGRSYGYT,TRBV20-1,-,TRBJ1-2,-
ASSSEAGTGELF,TRBV11-3,-,TRBJ2-2,-
ASSRSGRREETQY,TRBV19,TRBD2,TRBJ2-5,-
ATSRDQGYEQY,TRBV15,-,TRBJ2-7,-